This T cell receptor (beta chain) was profiled in a study of cytomegalovirus exposure and HLA in healthy donors. Broader study findings: A later analysis found common viral pathogens apparently linked to several of the most significant clusters. An analysis that came later showed most CMV-associated TCR beta chains appearing HLA-restricted. An analysis done earlier found most TCR beta V segments productive about 87% or about 30% of the time. According to the study, around 160 TCR beta chains were cytomegalovirus-associated.

Trimming removed 5 bases from V and 0 bases from J, with 23 bases in between. The CDR3 runs to 19 residues. CDR1 and CDR2 (germline): MDHEN, SYDVKM. The PCR used 60 Vbeta and 13 Jbeta primers. Data came from immunoSEQ multiplex PCR; TCRdb stores just in-frame clones and leaves some out. The repertoire holds some 150,000 clones, approximately 80% seen once, with approximately 4.2% in the top ten. On this clone itself: The antigen is not known.

Sequenced material: PBMCs. The chain uses TRBV28 and TRBJ2-4, with D tentatively TRBD2 (7 bases). The TCR sequence derives from a middle-aged woman in good health and CMV-seropositive. Written as DNA, the CDR3 is TGTGCCAGCAGTCAGGGAGGGAGGGGGGGCTTGGTAGCCAAAAACATTCAGTACTTC. Its protein product is CASSQGGRGGLVAKNIQYF.